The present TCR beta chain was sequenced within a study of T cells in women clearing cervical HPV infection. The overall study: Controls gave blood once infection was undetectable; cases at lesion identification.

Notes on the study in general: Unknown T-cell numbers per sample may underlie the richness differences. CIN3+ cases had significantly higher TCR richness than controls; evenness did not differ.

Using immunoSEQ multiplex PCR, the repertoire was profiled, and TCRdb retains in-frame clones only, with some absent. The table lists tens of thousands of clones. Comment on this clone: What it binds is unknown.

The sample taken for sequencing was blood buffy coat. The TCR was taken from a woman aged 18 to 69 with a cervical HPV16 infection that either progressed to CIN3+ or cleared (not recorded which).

Incomplete CDR3 DNA: TGTGCCAGCAGCCAGCGAGGGGGCGGTACG. This gives the protein CASSQRGGGT. In full, the CDR3 reads CASSQRGGGTQYF. The chain couples TRBV14 to TRBJ2-3, with 7 bases identical to TRBD1. The sequenced fragment ends 3 residues before the CDR3 boundary, so the rest is inferred from the germline J gene. The V gene end was trimmed by 3 bases and the J gene end by 8 bases; junction bases not matched to a gene: 5. Germline CDR1 is SGHDN and CDR2 is FVKESK. The CDR3 spans 13 residues.